This T cell receptor beta chain was sequenced in a study of shared clonotypes between healthy human individuals. A split of CD4+ cells into CD45RA+ naive and CD45RA-negative memory subsets was performed. Repertoires were generated with immunoSEQ multiplex PCR, while TCRdb's copy carries only in-frame clones and drops some. The sample comprises roughly 2 million clones, 90% to 95% of which are singletons, and 0.13% rests with the top ten. The CDR3 is 13 residues long. Germline V gene lookup returns CDR1 KGHSH and CDR2 LQKENI. The ends were cut back, 3 bases at V and 3 bases at J, with 9 bases in the middle.

This TCR came from a man aged 18 to 30 in good health. The source material was naive CD4+ T cells sorted from blood. Sample subset: CD45RA+ positively selected. This rearrangement joins TRBV18 to TRBJ2-7; D is unresolved. As DNA, the CDR3 is TGTGCCAGCTCACCGCCACGGCTCTACGAGCAGTACTTC. Protein: CASSPPRLYEQYF.